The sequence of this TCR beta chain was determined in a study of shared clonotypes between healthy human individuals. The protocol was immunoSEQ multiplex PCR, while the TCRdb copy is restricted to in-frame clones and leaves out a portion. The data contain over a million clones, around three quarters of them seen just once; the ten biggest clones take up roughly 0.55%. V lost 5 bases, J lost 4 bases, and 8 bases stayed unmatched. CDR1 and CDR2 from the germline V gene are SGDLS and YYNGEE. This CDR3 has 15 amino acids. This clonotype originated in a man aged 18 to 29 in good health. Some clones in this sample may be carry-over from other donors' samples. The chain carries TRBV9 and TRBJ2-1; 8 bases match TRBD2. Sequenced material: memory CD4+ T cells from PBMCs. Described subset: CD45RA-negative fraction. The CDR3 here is CASSGASGLYNEQFF. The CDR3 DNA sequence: TGTGCCAGCAGTGGGGCTAGCGGGCTATACAATGAGCAGTTCTTC. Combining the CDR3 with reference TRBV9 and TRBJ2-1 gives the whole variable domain DSGVTQTPKHLITATGQRVTLRCSPRSGDLSVYWYQQSLDQGLQFLIQYYNGEERAKGNILERFSAQQFPDLHSELNLSSLELGDSALYFCASSGASGLYNEQFFGPGTRLTVL.